Below, 15 T cell receptor beta chains from the same sample are listed, as sequenced in a study of blood T cells in healthy people across ages. Alongside a J-beta primer mix, a sample-barcoded 5' primer served in a second PCR lasting about 7 to 11 cycles. MiXCR, applied by TCRdb to the 5' RACE reads, yields one record per CDR3 protein. The table includes about 1.4 million distinct CDR3 sequences, 45% to 70% detected once. Sequenced material: blood. These TCRs come from a man aged 18 to 30 in good health.

The chain combines TRBV27 with TRBJ2-3; 8 bases agree with TRBD2. V dropped 10 bases and J dropped 2; count of bases not matched to a gene: 20. The CDR3 loop spans 18 amino acids. CDR1 MNHEY and CDR2 SMNVEV come from the germline V gene (reference sequence). The DNA for the CDR3 is TGTGCCACCGGGGGACTAGTAGGAGGAAGAGTTCCCACAGATACGCAGTATTTT. Its translation: CATGGLVGGRVPTDTQYF.

The rearrangement uses TRBV27 and TRBJ2-2, with TRBD2 matching over 7 bases. CDR3 length equals 15 residues. The V segment lost 6 bases and the J segment 7 bases; nucleotides outside the gene matches: 11. From germline, CDR1 is MNHEY and CDR2 SMNVEV (reference sequence). The chain's CDR3 is CASSPLVGEGGELFF. In DNA form, the CDR3 reads TGTGCCAGCAGCCCTTTGGTAGGGGAGGGCGGGGAGCTGTTTTTT.

V usage is TRBV12-3 or TRBV12-4 and J usage is TRBJ1-2; perhaps TRBD1 as D (5 bases). The V end lost 7 bases, the J end lost 5 bases, and 14 bases lay between the germline ends. The CDR3 extends over 13 amino acids. The DNA for the CDR3 is TGTGCCAGCACCTTAGGGGCAGCGTATGGCTACACCTTC. Translation: CASTLGAAYGYTF.

This chain links TRBV4-3 with TRBJ2-6; D gene uncertain. Germline loops: CDR1 LGHNA, CDR2 YSLEER. The CDR3 covers 18 residues. Trimming took off 2 bases at V and 0 bases at J, with 14 bases between the two ends. DNA for the CDR3: TGCGCCAGCAGCCAATCTTCGCACGGAAACTCTGGGGCCAACGTCCTGACTTTC. Amino acid sequence: CASSQSSHGNSGANVLTF.

V and J are TRBV5-1 and TRBJ2-3, with 11 bases identical to TRBD1. CDR3 length: 16 residues. After removal of 7 bases from V and 4 bases from J, the junction contained 11 bases not matched to a gene. The germline CDR1 and CDR2 sequences are SGHRS and YFSETQ. The CDR3 nucleotides read TGCGCCAGCGACACGGGACAGGGGGGATTATCAGATACGCAGTATTTT. It encodes CASDTGQGGLSDTQYF.

This clonotype occurred a few times. The chain is built from TRBV6-5 and TRBJ1-2; no definite D call. V was pared by 0 bases and J by 4 bases, with 12 bases between. Germline V gene sequence: CDR1 MNHEY, CDR2 SVGAGI. CDR3 size: 15 residues. The CDR3 loop is CASSYSSEEVYGYTF. The CDR3 bases are TGTGCCAGCAGTTACTCGTCCGAGGAGGTCTATGGCTACACCTTC.

This chain joins TRBV7-9 and TRBJ2-3, with a possible D match to TRBD2 (5 bases). V dropped 0 bases and J dropped 7 bases, with 8 bases sitting between them. From germline, CDR1 is SEHNR and CDR2 FQNEAQ (reference sequence). This CDR3 is 13 amino acids long. The CDR3 loop reads CASSLARANTQYF. For the CDR3, the DNA is TGTGCCAGCAGCTTAGCGCGGGCGAATACGCAGTATTTT.

V and J are TRBV12-3 or TRBV12-4 and TRBJ2-7; unclear D gene. V lost 7 bases and J lost 1, with 11 bases in between. The CDR3 has 13 residues. DNA of the CDR3: TGTGCCAGCACAATAGGGTTTTCCTACGAGCAGTACTTC. Translated, it gives CASTIGFSYEQYF.

The chain recombines TRBV27 with TRBJ2-5; D possibly corresponds to TRBD2 (5 bases). V lost 5 bases to trimming and J lost 11 bases, with 18 bases between them. Germline values: CDR1 MNHEY, CDR2 SMNVEV (reference sequence). The CDR3 is made up of 13 amino acids. DNA of the CDR3: TGTGCCAGCAGTGGATCCATAGCGAATGAGCAGTACTTC. It is translated as CASSGSIANEQYF.

The rearrangement links TRBV20-1 to TRBJ2-5, with 7 bases identical to TRBD2. CDR3 size: 13 residues. The germline V gene has CDR1 DFQATT and CDR2 SNEGSKA (reference sequence). Trimming cost V 6 bases and J 2 bases; bases outside gene matches: 6. CDR3 bases: TGCAGTGCGGGAGGGATCGCTCAAGAGACCCAGTACTTC. This sequence encodes CSAGGIAQETQYF.

V is TRBV20-1 and J is TRBJ2-5; D tentatively fits TRBD1 or TRBD2 (5 bases each). The germline gives CDR1 DFQATT, CDR2 SNEGSKA (reference sequence). The V end was cut by 4 bases, the J end by 2 bases, with 14 bases between. The CDR3 covers 14 residues. The CDR3 DNA reads TGCAGTGCTACCCAAAGGGACGGACAAGAGACCCAGTACTTC. It specifies CSATQRDGQETQYF.

This clonotype appeared a single time. This chain joins TRBV5-1 and TRBJ2-4, with TRBD2 matching 9 bases. The germline gives CDR1 SGHRS, CDR2 YFSETQ. The CDR3 runs 17 residues. J lost 2 bases, V lost 4 bases, and 10 bases had no gene match. CDR3 sequence: CASSTTTSGFSKNIQYF. DNA for the CDR3: TGCGCCAGCAGCACAACGACTAGCGGCTTCTCCAAAAACATTCAGTACTTC. The whole variable domain, filled in from reference TRBV5-1 and TRBJ2-4, reads KAGVTQTPRYLIKTRGQQVTLSCSPISGHRSVSWYQQTPGQGLQFLFEYFSETQRNKGNFPGRFSGRQFSNSRSEMNVSTLELGDSALYLCASSTTTSGFSKNIQYFGAGTRLSVL.

This clonotype was seen a few times. The V and J genes are TRBV2 and TRBJ2-1, with D perhaps TRBD1 (6 bases). CDR3 length equals 11 residues. Germline V lookup: CDR1 SNHLY, CDR2 FYNNEI. V was trimmed by 7 bases and J by 7 bases, leaving 8 bases between them. The CDR3 protein is CASTTGNEQFF. The CDR3 nucleotides read TGTGCCAGCACCACAGGGAATGAGCAGTTCTTC. Looking up the rest from reference TRBV2 and TRBJ2-1 gives the full variable domain: EPEVTQTPSHQVTQMGQEVILRCVPISNHLYFYWYRQILGQKVEFLVSFYNNEISEKSEIFDDQFSVERPDGSNFTLKIRSTKLEDSAMYFCASTTGNEQFFGPGTRLTVL.

The rearrangement links TRBV20-1 to TRBJ2-5; the D gene is possibly TRBD2 (6 bases). The V end lost 1 base, the J end lost 3 bases, and 15 bases lay between the germline ends. Germline V gives CDR1 DFQATT, CDR2 SNEGSKA (reference sequence). This CDR3 region has 15 residues. In nucleotides, the CDR3 is TGCAGTGCTAGAGGACGGACGGGAGCGGAAGAGACCCAGTACTTC. Translated: CSARGRTGAEETQYF.

The V gene is TRBV5-1, the J gene TRBJ2-1; 7 nucleotides agree with TRBD1. Germline lookup yields CDR1 SGHRS and CDR2 YFSETQ. V was pared by 2 bases and J by 6 bases, with 8 bases of the junction left unmatched. The CDR3 length is 15 residues. The CDR3 loop is CASSLGTGVSNEQFF. The CDR3, as DNA: TGCGCCAGCAGCTTAGGAACAGGGGTAAGCAATGAGCAGTTCTTC. The variable domain in full, completed from reference TRBV5-1 and TRBJ2-1, reads KAGVTQTPRYLIKTRGQQVTLSCSPISGHRSVSWYQQTPGQGLQFLFEYFSETQRNKGNFPGRFSGRQFSNSRSEMNVSTLELGDSALYLCASSLGTGVSNEQFFGPGTRLTVL.